Below, one TCR beta chain is given with its context. The TCR cDNA carried a universal primer site and UMIs from 5'RACE template switching. TCRdb passed the 5' RACE reads through MiXCR, listing each CDR3 protein once. The sample lists some 120,000 distinct CDR3 sequences, over 12% seen once, with around 40% in the top ten. This sample is part of a study of T cells after yellow fever vaccination. Germline trimming cut 4 bases from V and 4 bases from J; bases unmatched to any gene: 9. The CDR3 is made up of 15 amino acids. Germline-derived CDR1 and CDR2 are MGHRA and YSYEKL. Sequenced material: CD8+ T cells sorted from PBMCs, taken 5 days after the yellow fever booster vaccination. This TCR was sampled from a young man who received the YFV17D yellow fever vaccine. This chain uses TRBV4-1 with TRBJ1-1; 7 positions match TRBD1. The CDR3 nucleotides are TGCGCCAGCAGCCCAGATGACAGGGTGTCCACTGAAGCTTTCTTT. It yields the protein CASSPDDRVSTEAFF.